This TCR beta chain was documented in a study of post-analysis software for immune sequencing data. Study-level background: Included among the disease courses, which were recorded for the cohort, were relapsing-remitting, secondary progressive and progressive-relapsing multiple sclerosis.

With 0 bases removed from V and 0 bases from J, the gap between germline ends came to 7 bases. CDR1 and CDR2 from the germline V gene are SGHRS and YFSETQ. CDR3 size: 14 residues. Unique-molecular-identifier-tagged TCR beta cDNA libraries were used. Input populations of roughly 0.95 to 10 million T cells gave rise to 500,000 or so cDNA molecules. TCRdb analysed the PCR reads with MiXCR anew, one entry per CDR3 protein. The repertoire consists of about 820,000 distinct CDR3 sequences, with approximately 53% occurring once and the leading ten covering approximately 4.3%. Regarding this clonotype: Antigen unknown.

Overall study findings and caveats: Relative to controls, patients with multiple sclerosis showed significantly lower normalized Chao1 diversity. Patients used about five TRBV segments, including TRBV5-6, TRBV5-1 and TRBV20-1, more often than controls.

The chain recombines TRBV5-1 with TRBJ2-7; no clear D. This TCR derives from a girl aged 10 to 17 with multiple sclerosis. Sequenced input: blood. In DNA, the CDR3 is TGCGCCAGCAGCTTGGTGTTCAGCTCCTACGAGCAGTACTTC. Amino acid sequence: CASSLVFSSYEQYF.